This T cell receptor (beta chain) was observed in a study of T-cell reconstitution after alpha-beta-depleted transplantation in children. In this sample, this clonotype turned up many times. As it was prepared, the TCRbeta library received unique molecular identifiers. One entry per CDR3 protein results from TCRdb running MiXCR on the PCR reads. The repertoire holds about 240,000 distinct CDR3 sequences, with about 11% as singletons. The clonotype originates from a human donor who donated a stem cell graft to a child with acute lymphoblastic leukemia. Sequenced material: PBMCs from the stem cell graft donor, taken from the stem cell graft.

CDR3 sequence reads: CSARGGAYEQYF. The CDR3, as DNA: TGCAGTGCTAGAGGGGGGGCCTACGAGCAGTACTTC. The chain joins TRBV20-1 to TRBJ2-7, with D possibly TRBD2 on 6 matching bases. CDR1 DFQATT and CDR2 SNEGSKA come from the germline V gene (reference sequence). This CDR3 comprises 12 residues. Between the trimmed V and J ends, which lost 1 base and 2 bases, there was a span of 6 bases.